The clone carrying this TCR beta chain was recorded once. The target antigen is unknown. The data stem from a study of cytomegalovirus exposure and HLA in healthy donors. Overall study: Researchers found that under 90% of under 450 genotyped donors fell within the Caucasian-associated ancestry cluster.

Findings and caveats of the study: As a later analysis showed, a missense DCLRE1C variant was linked to trimming of TCR beta V- and J-genes. CMV serostatus was the only recorded immune exposure for donors.

The PCR had 60 Vbeta and 13 Jbeta primers. The assay was immunoSEQ multiplex PCR, and TCRdb's table has in-frame clones only and misses some. Of some 90,000 clones detected, 65% appear once; the ten largest clones hold about 5.4%. Germline values: CDR1 GTSNPN, CDR2 SVGIG (reference sequence). The V end lost 0 bases, the J end lost 1 base, and 7 bases lay between the germline ends. The CDR3 spans 14 residues. The rearrangement uses TRBV30 and TRBJ1-5; D gene ambiguous. The clonotype was recovered from a boy aged 5-17 years in good health and CMV-seropositive. The sample was PBMCs. The CDR3 protein is CAWSVGGSNQPQHF. CDR3 DNA: TGTGCCTGGAGTGTAGGAGGGAGCAATCAGCCCCAGCATTTT. Full variable domain (remainder filled in from reference TRBV30 and TRBJ1-5): SQTIHQWPATLVQPVGSPLSLECTVEGTSNPNLYWYRQAAGRGLQLLFYSVGIGQISSEVPQNLSASRPQDRQFILSSKKLLLSDSGFYLCAWSVGGSNQPQHFGDGTRLSIL.